What follows are 10 T cell receptor beta chains derived from one specimen sequenced in a study of T cells in Graves' hyperthyroidism and ophthalmopathy. RNA transcripts provided the source from which TCR beta CDR3 regions were amplified. The HTBI primer set served for first-round RT-PCR of the TCR CDR3. Each CDR3 protein gets one entry after TCRdb re-called the multiplex PCR reads with MiXCR. The repertoire holds under 350,000 distinct CDR3 sequences, with around a sixth as singletons. Material: blood. The receptors shown here come from a woman aged 50 to 60 with Graves' hyperthyroidism.

The gene calls are TRBV15 and TRBJ1-5; D gene unclear. Germline lookup yields CDR1 LNHNV and CDR2 YYDKDF (reference sequence). Trimming pared 0 bases from V and 0 bases from J, leaving 9 bases between. CDR3 length: 16 amino acids. CDR3 DNA sequence: TGTGCCACCAGCAGAGATCGGGCATATAGCAATCAGCCCCAGCATTTT. It yields the protein CATSRDRAYSNQPQHF. Full variable domain (remainder filled in from reference TRBV15 and TRBJ1-5): DAMVIQNPRYQVTQFGKPVTLSCSQTLNHNVMYWYQQKSSQAPKLLFHYYDKDFNNEADTPDNFQSRRPNTSFCFLDIRSPGLGDTAMYLCATSRDRAYSNQPQHFGDGTRLSIL.

Regarding this clonotype: A clone one base away is much larger, so this may be a read error. The chain has TRBV4-1 and TRBJ1-4; D gene uncertain. This CDR3 has 16 residues. Germline-derived CDR1 and CDR2 are MGHRA and YSYEKL. The CDR3 here is CASSQQPRATNEKLSF. In nucleotides, the CDR3 is TGCGCCAGCAGCCAACAACCCCGTGCAACTAATGAAAAACTGTCTTTT.

In this sample, this clonotype turned up many times. The chain joins TRBV2 to TRBJ1-2; D gene uncertain. The ends were cut back, 5 bases at V and 8 bases at J, with 12 bases in the middle. The germline CDR1 and CDR2 sequences are SNHLY and FYNNEI. CDR3 length equals 12 residues. The CDR3 sequence is CASSSDGWGYTF. CDR3 nucleotide sequence: TGTGCCAGCAGTTCGGACGGCTGGGGCTACACCTTC. Using reference TRBV2 and TRBJ1-2 for the parts outside the CDR3, the full variable domain is EPEVTQTPSHQVTQMGQEVILRCVPISNHLYFYWYRQILGQKVEFLVSFYNNEISEKSEIFDDQFSVERPDGSNFTLKIRSTKLEDSAMYFCASSSDGWGYTFGSGTRLTVV.

As to this clonotype: A much larger clone is a single base away; this may be a read error. This chain links TRBV12-3 or TRBV12-4 with TRBJ2-2, with a tentative D call TRBD2 (6 bases). The CDR3 is 14 residues long. The chain's CDR3 is CAIGVAELTRELFF. CDR3 nucleotide sequence: TGTGCAATAGGAGTAGCGGAACTCACCCGGGAGCTGTTTTTT.

V usage is TRBV9 and J usage is TRBJ1-1, with D uncertain. Germline-derived CDR1 and CDR2 are SGDLS and YYNGEE. The V end lost 4 bases, the J end lost 4 bases, and 17 bases lay between the germline ends. The CDR3 is 15 residues long. The chain's CDR3 is CASSQSTGLGTEAFF. CDR3 nucleotide sequence: TGTGCCAGCAGCCAGAGTACCGGGTTGGGCACTGAAGCTTTCTTT.

The genes are TRBV7-3 and TRBJ2-4, with a tentative D call TRBD1 (6 bases). The germline gives CDR1 SGHTA, CDR2 FQGTGA. The CDR3 length is 18 residues. The germline V and J ends were trimmed by 0 bases and 3 bases, with 18 bases remaining between them. The CDR3 DNA sequence: TGTGCCAGCAGCTTAACTGCGGCAGGGGATACCTACAAAAACATTCAGTACTTC. This encodes CASSLTAAGDTYKNIQYF.

The table lists this clonotype with many counts. J is TRBJ2-3 and V is TRBV11-3; 9 bases fit TRBD2. J was trimmed by 2 bases and V by 3 bases; bases with no gene match: 3. The CDR3 runs to 15 residues. The germline V gene has CDR1 SGHNT and CDR2 YENEEA. CDR3 sequence reads: CASSFSGGNTDTQYF. The CDR3 DNA follows: TGTGCCAGCAGCTTTAGCGGGGGCAACACAGATACGCAGTATTTT. The full variable domain, its missing parts supplied by reference TRBV11-3 and TRBJ2-3, is EAGVVQSPRYKIIEKKQPVAFWCNPISGHNTLYWYLQNLGQGPELLIRYENEEAVDDSQLPKDRFSAERLKGVDSTLKIQPAELGDSAVYLCASSFSGGNTDTQYFGPGTRLTVL.

In this sample, this clonotype turned up many times. This chain uses TRBV11-2 with TRBJ2-1; D ambiguous. There are 14 residues in the CDR3. The V gene's germline CDR1 is SGHAT and CDR2 FQNNGV. V dropped 5 bases and J dropped 4 bases, with 12 bases sitting between them. The CDR3 is CASSPPGRYNEQFF. CDR3 in DNA: TGTGCCAGCAGCCCCCCGGGTCGTTACAATGAGCAGTTCTTC.

At least ten counts were recorded for this clonotype. The rearrangement links TRBV7-9 to TRBJ1-1, with D unclear. Germline values: CDR1 SEHNR, CDR2 FQNEAQ (reference sequence). Trimming removed 5 bases from V and 7 bases from J, with 11 bases in between. The CDR3 totals 12 residues. CDR3 DNA: TGTGCCAGCAGCCCCGGGTTGGATGAAGCTTTCTTT. Protein: CASSPGLDEAFF.

This clonotype showed up many times. The CDR3 protein is CASSAGGAYEQYF. CDR3 nucleotides: TGTGCCAGCAGCGCGGGGGGCGCCTACGAGCAGTACTTC. The chain is built from TRBV7-2 and TRBJ2-7; 8 nucleotides align to TRBD2. The CDR3 length is 13 residues. After removal of 5 bases from V and 2 bases from J, the junction contained 2 bases not matched to a gene. Germline lookup yields CDR1 SGHTA and CDR2 FQGNSA.